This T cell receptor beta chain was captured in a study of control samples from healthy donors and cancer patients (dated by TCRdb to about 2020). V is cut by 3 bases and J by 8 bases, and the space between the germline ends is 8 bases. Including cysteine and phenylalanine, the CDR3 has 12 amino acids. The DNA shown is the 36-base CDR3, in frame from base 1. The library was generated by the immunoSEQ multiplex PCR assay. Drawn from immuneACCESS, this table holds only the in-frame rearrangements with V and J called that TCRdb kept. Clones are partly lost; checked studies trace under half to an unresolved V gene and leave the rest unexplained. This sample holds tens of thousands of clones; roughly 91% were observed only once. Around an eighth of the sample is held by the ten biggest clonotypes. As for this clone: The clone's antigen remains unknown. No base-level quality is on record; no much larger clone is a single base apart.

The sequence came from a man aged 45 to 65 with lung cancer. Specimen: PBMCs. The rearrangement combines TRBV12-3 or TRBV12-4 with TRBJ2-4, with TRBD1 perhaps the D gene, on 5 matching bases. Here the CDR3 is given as CASSLTAHIQYF. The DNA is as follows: TGTGCCAGCAGTTTGACAGCGCACATTCAGTACTTC.